Below are 3 T cell receptor beta chains sequenced from a single sample in a study of response to subunit inactivated influenza vaccine. One entry per CDR3 protein results from TCRdb running MiXCR on the RT-PCR reads. The profile shows 400,000 to 550,000 distinct CDR3 sequences, about 25% of them singletons. The specimen was CD4+ T cells sorted from PBMCs, collected more than 4 days after vaccination. Receptor source: a man in his forties or fifties who received an inactivated influenza vaccine.

The table lists this clonotype with a few counts. V usage is TRBV7-9 and J usage is TRBJ1-1, with D maybe TRBD1 (6 bases). CDR3 size: 16 residues. V shed 3 bases and J shed 0 bases, with 14 bases lying between them. In germline, CDR1 is SEHNR, CDR2 FQNEAQ (reference sequence). This CDR3 reads CASSLGHATMNTEAFF. CDR3 DNA: TGTGCCAGCAGCTTGGGACACGCTACTATGAACACTGAAGCTTTCTTT. The entire variable domain, with the rest obtained from reference TRBV7-9 and TRBJ1-1, is as follows: DTGVSQNPRHKITKRGQNVTFRCDPISEHNRLYWYRQTLGQGPEFLTYFQNEAQLEKSRLLSDRFSAERPKGSFSTLEIQRTEQGDSAMYLCASSLGHATMNTEAFFGQGTRLTVV.

There are a few counts of this clonotype. The chain carries TRBV6-1 and TRBJ1-6; the D gene is possibly TRBD1 (5 bases). The CDR3 runs to 13 residues. V was clipped by 8 bases and J by 7 bases, with 12 bases between them. The germline V gene has CDR1 MNHNS and CDR2 SASEGT. This CDR3 is CASGTGANSPLHF. CDR3 sequence (DNA): TGTGCCAGCGGTACAGGTGCAAATTCACCCCTCCACTTT.

This clonotype has just a few counts. This chain uses TRBV6-5 with TRBJ2-1, with D maybe TRBD1 (5 bases). Germline V lookup: CDR1 MNHEY, CDR2 SVGAGI. The CDR3 has 12 amino acids. V lost 5 bases to trimming and J lost 8 bases, with 10 bases between them. In DNA form, the CDR3 reads TGTGCCAGCAGTGGTCAGGGCTATGAGCAGTTCTTC. Protein: CASSGQGYEQFF.